This record concerns one T cell receptor (beta chain) sequence. Its antigen is still unknown. The source of the sample is a study of OX40 agonist ivuxolimab in advanced cancers. Overall study: Subjects had a mean age of roughly 60 years, with a range of about 23 to 79; more than 75% were male.

Data came from immunoSEQ multiplex PCR; TCRdb stores just in-frame clones and leaves some out. Of about 93,000 clones listed, 94% are singletons. Study outcomes and limitations: Expansion of clones was among the lowest in partial responders at 0.1-3.0 mg/kg.

With 1 base clipped from V and 2 bases from J, the junction kept 5 bases outside the gene matches. The germline V gene encodes CDR1 ENHRY and CDR2 SYGVKD. The CDR3 length is 16 residues. The source material was CD4+ or CD8+ T cells sorted from blood, sampled in a trial of the OX40 agonist ivuxolimab. The chain couples TRBV10-3 to TRBJ2-7; 10 bases line up with TRBD2. The receptor was derived from an adult with an advanced solid tumor such as melanoma, head and neck, liver or kidney cancer. The CDR3 here is CAISEFETSGPYEQYF. The CDR3 nucleotides are TGTGCCATCAGTGAGTTCGAGACTAGCGGGCCCTACGAGCAGTACTTC.